This passage covers 4 T cell receptor beta chains from one sample sequenced in a study of immune heterogeneity within non-small cell lung tumors (dated by TCRdb to 2016 to 2019). Genomic DNA extracted from bulk tumor tissue served as TCR template, with roughly 610 ng gDNA amplified per sample. During surgery, multiple biopsies were taken from each primary tumor, with sampling sites spaced as far apart as possible within the tumor mass. Patients in the study cohort, which was described as untreated, were newly diagnosed NSCLC cases going through curative surgery. For sequencing, a HiSeq X Ten was employed. The TCR beta CDR3 region was amplified with a multiplex PCR system whose first round ran for roughly 11 cycles using 32 V-gene forward primers and 13 J-gene reverse primers. The raw public reads went through TCRdb reprocessing: fastp at Q25, MiXCR clone calling, in-frame beta chains kept. Rows are unified per CDR3 protein, each entry keeping the most common DNA and genes. Recorded for this sample are fewer than 12,000 distinct CDR3 sequences; 27% of them occurred a single time. Approximately 12% of the sample rests with the top ten.

The sequenced sample consisted of lung tumor tissue. The receptors come from a man in his forties or fifties with non-small cell lung cancer.

The table lists this clonotype with many counts. The chain has TRBV5-8 and TRBJ1-3; 8 bases agree with TRBD1. Per germline, CDR1 SGHTS and CDR2 YDEGEE. V trimming: 0 bases; J trimming: 10 bases; junction bases outside the gene matches: 9. CDR3 length: 15 amino acids. As DNA, the CDR3 is TGTGCCAGCAGCTTGGGGCAGGGGGCCAGTGTTACCATATATTTT. Amino acids: CASSLGQGASVTIYF.

The rearrangement links TRBV28 to TRBJ1-5; D is perhaps TRBD1 (5 bases). The length of the CDR3 is 13 residues. Trimming left V 7 bases short and J 3 bases short, with 10 bases between. Germline-derived CDR1 and CDR2 are MDHEN and SYDVKM. The CDR3 nucleotides are TGTGCCAGCACCTGGGGGAACAATCAGCCCCAGCATTTT. Its translation: CASTWGNNQPQHF.

Comments on this clonotype: A much larger clone lies one base from this, so it may be a read error. The J gene is TRBJ1-4, the V gene TRBV4-1, with D hard to call. Germline loops: CDR1 MGHRA, CDR2 YSYEKL. This CDR3 is 15 amino acids long. This CDR3 reads CASSQDGEGRERLFF. CDR3 sequence (DNA): TGCGCCAGCAGCCAAGATGGGGAAGGACGTGAAAGACTGTTTTTT.

This clonotype has ten or more counts. CDR3 coding DNA: TGTGCCACCAGTGATCGACCCCCGGGGGATAGCACAGATACGCAGTATTTT. Its translation: CATSDRPPGDSTDTQYF. V gene TRBV24-1 combines with J gene TRBJ2-3; D possibly corresponds to TRBD2 (6 bases). The germline V and J ends were trimmed by 3 bases and 0 bases, with 15 bases remaining between them. The CDR3 extends over 17 amino acids. CDR1 and CDR2 from the germline V gene are KGHDR and SFDVKD.